This TCR beta chain was profiled in a study of cytomegalovirus exposure and HLA in healthy donors. Study-level points and caveats: Productive rates of about 87% or about 30% were seen for most TCR beta V segments in an earlier analysis. Later analysis identified a missense DCLRE1C variant that was linked to TCR beta V- and J-gene trimming.

The germline gives CDR1 SGHNT, CDR2 YENEEA. V gave up 2 bases and J gave up 3 bases, with 16 bases separating them. This CDR3 is built from 16 residues. This clone was observed once. What it binds is unknown. It was with 60 Vbeta and 13 Jbeta primers that the PCR ran. Data came from immunoSEQ multiplex PCR; TCRdb stores just in-frame clones and leaves some out. The data contain hundreds of thousands of clones, about 79% of them singletons. The chain combines TRBV11-3 with TRBJ1-2; D gene unclear. The TCR sequence derives from a man in his late teens or twenties in good health and CMV-seronegative. Sequenced sample: PBMCs. The CDR3 loop is CASSLSGTARHYGYTF. In DNA form, the CDR3 reads TGTGCCAGCAGCTTATCAGGAACAGCAAGGCACTATGGCTACACCTTC.